This entry is about one T cell receptor beta chain. No antigen is known for it. Within one base of it there is no much larger clone, and no base qualities were kept. TCR cDNA was synthesized by 5'RACE template switching, through which a universal primer site and unique molecular identifiers were introduced. cDNA synthesis was primed from both the TCR alpha and TCR beta constant segments. Library amplification used two PCR steps, and the second PCR step added sample barcodes and sequencing adapters. Libraries were sequenced on Illumina HiSeq 2500 (2x100 bp) or NovaSeq (2x150 bp). The original methods were these. Reads were demultiplexed and collapsed into UMI consensus sequences with MIGEC, and V(D)J alignment was performed with MiXCR. Vaccine-responding clonotypes were identified with edgeR using replicate PBMC samples, with FDR below 0.01 and a log2 fold change above 5 up to day 15 being required. Each bulk clonotype received a CD4 or CD8 identity based on whether the sequenced CD4 or CD8 repertoire contained that clonotype at higher abundance. TCRdb cleaned the public reads at Q25 with fastp, built clones with MiXCR and kept in-frame beta chains. Rows are combined by CDR3 protein, so each entry shows the most common genes and DNA. TCRdb, rather than the study authors, made the V and J calls. Here the sample has roughly 500,000 distinct CDR3 sequences; around 21% occur a single time. Around an eighth of the sample is in the top ten clones.

This sample was included in a study of T cells after yellow fever vaccination (dated by TCRdb to the late 2010s). About the investigation overall: The SMART-Seq v4 Ultra Low Input RNA kit was used to prepare libraries from fractions with low cell numbers. Blood samples were taken at several timepoints before and after primary and secondary immunization, and bulk PBMC replicates and cell subsets were isolated. To track T-cell clones before and after primary and booster YFV17D yellow fever vaccination, bulk TCR alpha and beta repertoires were sequenced longitudinally. Two healthy male donors, one aged 18 to 30 and one aged 30 to 40 years, were included in the cohort. What the authors observed across the whole study: Most clones expanded after primary vaccination (approximately 97% of CD4 and around nine tenths of CD8) were re-detected after the booster, suggesting that broad memory maintenance occurred. A small fraction of clonotypes appeared in both the CD4 and CD8 compartments, likely as a result of convergent recombination. Compared with the primary T-cell response, the secondary T-cell response was faster but weaker, reaching its peak on day 5 rather than on day 15. Computational filtering was required because FACS-sorted repertoires could contain abundant contaminating clonotypes from the bulk population. Because the study included only a couple of donors, the extent to which the findings can be generalized is limited.

From cysteine to phenylalanine, the CDR3 is 17 amino acids long. This entry keeps only the CDR3 DNA: 51 bases, framed from base 1. Trimming takes 6 bases off V and 2 bases off J; junction bases not matched to a gene: 12. As encoded in the germline V gene (reference sequence), CDR1 is SEHNR while CDR2 is FQNEAQ. The intended sense of this specimen's treatment or condition label: live attenuated yellow fever vaccine strain. At every blood-draw timepoint, two biological replicates of bulk PBMCs were collected. A standard Ficoll-Paque protocol was used to isolate PBMCs from peripheral blood. TriZol was used to extract RNA from bulk PBMCs, from CD4 and CD8 fractions, and from dextramer-positive and dextramer-negative fractions.

This sample comprised PBMCs, obtained 15 days after the yellow fever booster vaccination. The TCR sequence derives from a man aged 25-40 years who received the YFV17D yellow fever vaccine. The rearrangement joined TRBV7-9 to TRBJ2-3; 9 middle bases align to TRBD2. The CDR3 region has the sequence CASSPIALAGLTDTQYF. In nucleotides, the sequence is TGTGCCAGCAGTCCGATAGCCCTAGCGGGACTCACAGATACGCAGTATTTT. The entire variable domain, with the stretches around the CDR3 drawn from the reference TRBV7-9 and TRBJ2-3 proteins, is DTGVSQNPRHKITKRGQNVTFRCDPISEHNRLYWYRQTLGQGPEFLTYFQNEAQLEKSRLLSDRFSAERPKGSFSTLEIQRTEQGDSAMYLCASSPIALAGLTDTQYFGPGTRLTVL.